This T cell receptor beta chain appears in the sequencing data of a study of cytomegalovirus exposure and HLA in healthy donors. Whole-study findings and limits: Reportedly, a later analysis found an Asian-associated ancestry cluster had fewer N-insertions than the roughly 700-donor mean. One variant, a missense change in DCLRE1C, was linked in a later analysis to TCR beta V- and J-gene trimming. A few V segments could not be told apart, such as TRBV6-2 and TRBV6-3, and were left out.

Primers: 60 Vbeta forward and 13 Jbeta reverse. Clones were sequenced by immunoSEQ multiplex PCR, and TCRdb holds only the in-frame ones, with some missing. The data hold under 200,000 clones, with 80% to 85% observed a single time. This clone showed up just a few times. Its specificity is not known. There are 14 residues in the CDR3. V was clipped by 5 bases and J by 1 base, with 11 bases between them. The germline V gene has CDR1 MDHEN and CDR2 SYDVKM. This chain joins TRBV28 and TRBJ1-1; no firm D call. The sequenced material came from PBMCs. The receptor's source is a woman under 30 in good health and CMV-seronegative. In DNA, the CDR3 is TGTGCCAGCAGTCGGGGAGGGCGGAACACTGAAGCTTTCTTT. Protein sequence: CASSRGGRNTEAFF. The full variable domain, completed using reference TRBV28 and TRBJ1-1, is DVKVTQSSRYLVKRTGEKVFLECVQDMDHENMFWYRQDPGLGLRLIYFSYDVKMKEKGDIPEGYSVSREKKERFSLILESASTNQTSMYLCASSRGGRNTEAFFGQGTRLTVV.